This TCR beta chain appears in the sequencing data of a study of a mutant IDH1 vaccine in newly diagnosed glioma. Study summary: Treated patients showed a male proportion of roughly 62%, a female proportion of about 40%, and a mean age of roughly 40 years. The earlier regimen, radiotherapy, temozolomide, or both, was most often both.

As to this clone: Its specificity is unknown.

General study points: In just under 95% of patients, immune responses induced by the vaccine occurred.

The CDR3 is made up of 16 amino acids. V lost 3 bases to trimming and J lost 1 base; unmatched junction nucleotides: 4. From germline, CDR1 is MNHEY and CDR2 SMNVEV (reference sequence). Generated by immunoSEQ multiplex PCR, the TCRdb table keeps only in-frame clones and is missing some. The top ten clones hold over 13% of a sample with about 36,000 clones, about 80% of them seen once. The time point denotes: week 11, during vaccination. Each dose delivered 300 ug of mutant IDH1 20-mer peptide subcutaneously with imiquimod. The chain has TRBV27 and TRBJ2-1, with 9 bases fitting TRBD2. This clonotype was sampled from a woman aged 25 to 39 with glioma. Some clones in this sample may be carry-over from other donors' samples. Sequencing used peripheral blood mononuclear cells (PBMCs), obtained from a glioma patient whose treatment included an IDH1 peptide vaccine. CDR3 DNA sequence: TGTGCCAGCAGTTTCGGCGGGAGGGTATCCTACAATGAGCAGTTCTTC. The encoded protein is CASSFGGRVSYNEQFF.